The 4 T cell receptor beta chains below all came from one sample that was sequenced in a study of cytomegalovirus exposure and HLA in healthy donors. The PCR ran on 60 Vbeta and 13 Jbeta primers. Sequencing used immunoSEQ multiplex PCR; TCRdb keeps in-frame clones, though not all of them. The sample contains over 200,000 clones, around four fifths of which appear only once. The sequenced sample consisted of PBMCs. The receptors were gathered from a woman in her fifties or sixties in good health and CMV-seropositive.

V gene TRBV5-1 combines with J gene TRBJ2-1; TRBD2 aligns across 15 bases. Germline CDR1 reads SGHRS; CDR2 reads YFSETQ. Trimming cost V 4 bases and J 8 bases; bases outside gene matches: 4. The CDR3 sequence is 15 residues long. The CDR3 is CASSNGTSGGYEQFF. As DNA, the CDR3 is TGCGCCAGCAGCAACGGGACTAGCGGGGGGTATGAGCAGTTCTTC.

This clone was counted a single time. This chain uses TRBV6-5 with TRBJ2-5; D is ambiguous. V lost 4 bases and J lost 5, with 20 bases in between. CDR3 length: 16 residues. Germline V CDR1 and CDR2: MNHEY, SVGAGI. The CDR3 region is CASSFLVSGPQETQYF. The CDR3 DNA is TGTGCCAGCAGTTTTTTGGTCTCAGGTCCTCAGGAGACCCAGTACTTC.

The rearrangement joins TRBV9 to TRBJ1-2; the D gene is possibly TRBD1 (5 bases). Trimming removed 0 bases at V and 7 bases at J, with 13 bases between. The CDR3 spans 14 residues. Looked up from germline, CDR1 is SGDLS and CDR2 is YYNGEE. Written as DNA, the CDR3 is TGTGCCAGCAGCGTAGAGGCGGGGGGAAGTGGCTACACCTTC. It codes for CASSVEAGGSGYTF.

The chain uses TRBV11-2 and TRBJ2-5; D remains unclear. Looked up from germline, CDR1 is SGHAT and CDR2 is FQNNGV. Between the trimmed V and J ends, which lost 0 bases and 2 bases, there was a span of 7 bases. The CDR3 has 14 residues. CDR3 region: CASSLERLQETQYF. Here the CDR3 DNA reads TGTGCCAGCAGCTTAGAGCGGCTACAAGAGACCCAGTACTTC.